Below, 21 T cell receptor beta chains from the same sample are listed, as sequenced in a study of T-cell reconstitution after alpha-beta-depleted transplantation in children. Researchers prepared the TCRbeta library using unique molecular identifiers, the study reports. In TCRdb, the PCR reads were re-called with MiXCR into one record per CDR3 protein. Among 90,000 to 120,000 distinct CDR3 sequences listed, roughly 6.1% were seen once. Sequencing was performed on PBMCs, mostly from graft donor cells, taken 360 days after TCRalphabeta/CD19-depleted stem cell transplant. The origin of the receptors is a male patient between 2 and 15 years old who had a stem cell transplant for acute lymphoblastic leukemia, so the T cells may come from the graft donor.

Ten or more counts support this clonotype. The rearrangement joins TRBV6-6 to TRBJ1-4; D not resolved. Trimming took 7 bases from V and 10 from J, leaving 10 bases between them. The CDR3 has 11 residues. Germline CDR1 MNHNY, CDR2 SVGAGI (reference sequence). Here the CDR3 reads CASTKPGKLFF. In DNA, the CDR3 is TGTGCCAGCACCAAGCCCGGAAAACTGTTTTTT.

Many counts were recorded for this clonotype. This sequence joins TRBV7-9 and TRBJ2-7; maybe TRBD1 (5 bases). The CDR3 loop spans 13 amino acids. The germline V and J ends were trimmed by 4 bases and 6 bases, with 13 bases remaining between them. Germline CDR1 reads SEHNR; CDR2 reads FQNEAQ (reference sequence). The CDR3 nucleotides read TGTGCCAGCAGCTCTTCGCAGGGTCCCGAGCAGTACTTC. This encodes CASSSSQGPEQYF. Using reference TRBV7-9 and TRBJ2-7 for the parts outside the CDR3, the full variable domain is DTGVSQNPRHKITKRGQNVTFRCDPISEHNRLYWYRQTLGQGPEFLTYFQNEAQLEKSRLLSDRFSAERPKGSFSTLEIQRTEQGDSAMYLCASSSSQGPEQYFGPGTRLTVT.

This clonotype was seen a few times. The rearrangement links TRBV9 to TRBJ2-3; no firm D call. The CDR3 contains 16 residues. The V gene lost 0 bases and the J gene lost 5 bases, with 16 bases spanning the gap. The germline CDR1 and CDR2 sequences are SGDLS and YYNGEE. The CDR3 DNA reads as TGTGCCAGCAGCGTAGCTTTGGGTAGCTATATAGATACGCAGTATTTT. Its protein product is CASSVALGSYIDTQYF.

This clonotype was seen ten or more times. The chain couples TRBV27 to TRBJ2-3, with 9 nucleotides matching TRBD2. The CDR3 has 16 residues. V shed 0 bases, J shed 0 bases, and the junction held 1 base outside the gene matches. Germline-derived CDR1 and CDR2 are MNHEY and SMNVEV (reference sequence). The CDR3 spells CASSLSRGGSTDTQYF. CDR3 coding DNA: TGTGCCAGCAGTTTATCGCGGGGGGGCAGCACAGATACGCAGTATTTT.

Only a few counts were recorded for this clonotype. The chain carries TRBV7-2 and TRBJ1-4; 7 bases match TRBD1. V shed 2 bases and J 7 bases; nucleotides not matched to a gene: 13. CDR1 is SGHTA and CDR2 is FQGNSA in the germline V gene. The CDR3 covers 17 residues. Here the CDR3 reads CASSLNSGTVRFEKLFF. Written as DNA, the CDR3 is TGTGCCAGCAGCTTAAATAGCGGGACAGTTAGATTTGAAAAACTGTTTTTT. Combining the CDR3 with reference TRBV7-2 and TRBJ1-4 gives the whole variable domain GAGVSQSPSNKVTEKGKDVELRCDPISGHTALYWYRQSLGQGLEFLIYFQGNSAPDKSGLPSDRFSAERTGGSVSTLTIQRTQQEDSAVYLCASSLNSGTVRFEKLFFGSGTQLSVL.

This clonotype was seen ten or more times. The CDR3 is CASSPRQGPDTGELFF. The CDR3 region has the DNA TGTGCCAGCAGTCCTCGACAGGGGCCGGACACCGGGGAGCTGTTTTTT. The chain combines TRBV27 with TRBJ2-2, with 8 bases matching TRBD1. The CDR3 extends over 16 amino acids. After removal of 5 bases from V and 3 bases from J, the junction contained 8 bases not matched to a gene. Germline CDR1 MNHEY, CDR2 SMNVEV (reference sequence).

This clonotype appeared a few times. V usage is TRBV4-3 and J usage is TRBJ2-1; D remains ambiguous. CDR1 and CDR2 (germline): LGHNA, YSLEER. With 0 bases removed from V and 1 base from J, the gap between germline ends came to 4 bases. CDR3 length: 14 amino acids. CDR3 coding DNA: TGCGCCAGCAGCCAAGAGCGGTCCTACAATGAGCAGTTCTTC. It is translated as CASSQERSYNEQFF.

Note on this clonotype: One end of the junction varies from germline; a read error may be responsible. This chain uses TRBV5-8 with TRBJ1-2, with 8 bases fitting TRBD1. CDR1 SGHTS and CDR2 YDEGEE come from the germline V gene. The CDR3 extends over 14 amino acids. The CDR3 here is CASSLDRVGYGYTF. CDR3 nucleotide sequence: TGTGCCAGCAGTTTGGACAGGGTTGGGTATGGCTACACCTTC.

This clonotype was counted at least ten times. The V and J genes are TRBV23-1 and TRBJ1-5, with D tentatively TRBD1 (5 bases). TRBV23-1 is flagged as an ORF with uncertain function. The CDR3 sequence is 17 residues long. V was pared by 6 bases and J by 1 base, with 19 bases between. DNA of the CDR3: TGCGCCAGCAGCCACTTCTACAGGCCCCGGAGCAATCAGCCCCAGCATTTT. It translates to CASSHFYRPRSNQPQHF.

Only a few counts were recorded for this clonotype. The chain is built from TRBV5-1 and TRBJ1-2; tentatively, D is TRBD1 (6 bases). V lost 0 bases and J 10 bases, leaving 16 bases between the germline ends. This CDR3 is built from 14 residues. The germline CDR1 and CDR2 sequences are SGHRS and YFSETQ. The DNA for the CDR3 is TGCGCCAGCAGCTTGGCGGACAGCGGCGGTGACTACACCTTC. Translated: CASSLADSGGDYTF.

There are many counts of this clonotype. The rearrangement uses TRBV12-3 or TRBV12-4 and TRBJ1-1, with D unclear. Between the trimmed V and J ends, which lost 4 bases and 0 bases, there was a span of 9 bases. The CDR3 covers 14 residues. CDR3 sequence: CASSWVTMNTEAFF. CDR3 nucleotides: TGTGCCAGCAGTTGGGTCACCATGAACACTGAAGCTTTCTTT.

This clonotype was picked up many times. The rearrangement uses TRBV4-2 and TRBJ1-1; D is possibly TRBD1 (6 bases). Trimming took off 3 bases at V and 5 bases at J, with 16 bases between the two ends. The CDR3 is 15 residues long. CDR1 and CDR2 from the germline V gene are LGHNA and YNFKEQ. This chain's CDR3 is CASSQGDPGVTEAFF. In nucleotides, the CDR3 is TGTGCCAGCAGCCAGGGGGATCCAGGGGTAACTGAAGCTTTCTTT.

This clonotype was observed a handful of times. At one boundary the junction diverges from the germline segment, which might be a read error. The gene calls are TRBV7-7 and TRBJ2-2; TRBD2 matches 7 bases. Germline V gene lookup returns CDR1 SSHAT and CDR2 FNYEAQ (reference sequence). The CDR3 contains 15 residues. CDR3 residues: CASSPGRVNTGELFF. The CDR3 nucleotides read TGTGCTAGCAGCCCAGGGAGGGTGAACACCGGGGAGCTGTTTTTT.

This clonotype was recorded at least ten times. The DNA for the CDR3 is TGTGCCAGCAGTTTACCCGTGGGCTCCTACGAGCAGTACTTC. Amino acids: CASSLPVGSYEQYF. The V gene is TRBV28, the J gene TRBJ2-7; D gene uncertain. Germline V lookup: CDR1 MDHEN, CDR2 SYDVKM. V shed 2 bases and J shed 0 bases, with 8 bases lying between them. The CDR3 has 14 residues.

This clonotype was observed many times. DNA for the CDR3: TGCGCCAGCAGCTTCCGACTAGCGGGAGCTGTAGATACGCAGTATTTT. This codes for CASSFRLAGAVDTQYF. The chain employs TRBV5-1 and TRBJ2-3, with 12 bases fitting TRBD2. The germline CDR1 and CDR2 sequences are SGHRS and YFSETQ. The CDR3 length is 16 residues. The J segment lost 5 bases and the V segment lost 2 bases, leaving 6 bases of the junction unmatched.

The chain employs TRBV27 and TRBJ1-1; D might be TRBD1 (6 bases). The germline V gene has CDR1 MNHEY and CDR2 SMNVEV (reference sequence). V lost 5 bases, J lost 5 bases, and 21 bases lay in between. This CDR3 contains 16 residues. The CDR3, as DNA: TGTGCCAGCAGTCTCATACAGGGTTTTGGGAAGACTGAAGCTTTCTTT. This codes for CASSLIQGFGKTEAFF.

The chain employs TRBV5-1 and TRBJ2-7; 9 nucleotides align to TRBD1. The CDR3 loop spans 13 amino acids. CDR1 and CDR2 (germline): SGHRS, YFSETQ. Trimming took 5 bases from V and 3 from J; bases not matched to a gene: 3. As DNA, the CDR3 is TGCGCCAGCAGGTGGACAGGGGACTACGAGCAGTACTTC. Amino acid sequence: CASRWTGDYEQYF.

This clonotype was counted ten times or more. V is TRBV6-1 and J is TRBJ2-1, with 13 bases matching TRBD2. The V segment lost 6 bases and the J segment 0 bases; nucleotides outside the gene matches: 5. CDR3 size: 17 residues. Germline assignment: CDR1 MNHNS and CDR2 SASEGT. The CDR3 sequence is CASRWTSGSFSYNEQFF. The CDR3 DNA reads as TGTGCCAGCAGATGGACTAGCGGGAGTTTCTCCTACAATGAGCAGTTCTTC.

Ten or more counts support this clonotype. The rearrangement uses TRBV29-1 and TRBJ2-3; D assignment may be TRBD1 or TRBD2 (5 bases each). The CDR3 runs 14 residues. Germline V CDR1 and CDR2: SQVTM, ANQGSEA. The V gene lost 7 bases and the J gene lost 4 bases, with 18 bases spanning the gap. CDR3 sequence (DNA): TGCAGCGCCCTTGGGGCGGGTAGGGCAGATACGCAGTATTTT. It is translated as CSALGAGRADTQYF.

This clonotype was seen repeatedly, ten times or more. This chain connects TRBV6-2 or TRBV6-3 to TRBJ1-2; D is unresolved. Between the trimmed V and J ends, which lost 4 bases and 8 bases, there was a span of 11 bases. The V gene's germline CDR1 is MNHEY and CDR2 SVGEGT. This CDR3 has 12 amino acids. The CDR3 here is CASSWAGDGYTF. The CDR3 coding sequence is TGTGCCAGCAGTTGGGCAGGAGACGGCTACACCTTC.

This clonotype was counted only a few times. This rearrangement joins TRBV12-5 to TRBJ2-1, with D maybe TRBD1 (6 bases). Between the trimmed V and J ends, which lost 1 base and 7 bases, there was a span of 14 bases. Per the germline V gene, CDR1 is LGHNT and CDR2 is FRNRAP. This CDR3 has 15 amino acids. CDR3 region: CASGLGQTGWNEQFF. The CDR3 DNA reads as TGTGCTAGTGGTTTGGGCCAAACAGGGTGGAATGAGCAGTTCTTC.